This TCR beta chain was found in a study of T cell responses to AZD1222 COVID-19 vaccine. Measured with immunoSEQ multiplex PCR; TCRdb has only the in-frame clones, and not every one. The data hold 110,000 to 150,000 clones, with approximately 90% observed a single time. Findings of the study overall: After the peak T cell response, and only then, were repertoires sampled. Just a handful of AZD1222 recipients were seropositive at baseline. Nearly half of spike-specific TCRs reportedly go after variant regions that carry no mutations.

A single count supports this clone. Its specificity is unknown. Germline V gene lookup returns CDR1 SGHRS and CDR2 YFSETQ. The CDR3 covers 11 residues. The V end lost 2 bases, the J end lost 8 bases, and 7 bases lay between the germline ends. The sequencing used peripheral blood, collected on day 0 of AZD1222 vaccination. The receptor was derived from an adult in good health. This rearrangement joins TRBV5-1 to TRBJ1-1; D is uncertain. DNA for the CDR3: TGCGCCAGCAGCTTCGGTGGGGAAGCTTTCTTT. It codes for CASSFGGEAFF.